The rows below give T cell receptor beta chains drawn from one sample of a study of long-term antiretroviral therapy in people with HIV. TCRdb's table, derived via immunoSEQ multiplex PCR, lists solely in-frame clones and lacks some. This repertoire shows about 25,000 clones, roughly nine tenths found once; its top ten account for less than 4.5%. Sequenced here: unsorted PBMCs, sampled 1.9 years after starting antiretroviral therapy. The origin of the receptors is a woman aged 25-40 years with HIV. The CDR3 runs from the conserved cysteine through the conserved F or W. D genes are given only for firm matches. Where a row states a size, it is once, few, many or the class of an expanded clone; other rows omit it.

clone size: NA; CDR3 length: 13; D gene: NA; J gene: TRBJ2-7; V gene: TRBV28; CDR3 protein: CASSLGRAYEQYF; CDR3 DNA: TGTGCCAGCAGCCTGGGACGGGCCTACGAGCAGTACTTC
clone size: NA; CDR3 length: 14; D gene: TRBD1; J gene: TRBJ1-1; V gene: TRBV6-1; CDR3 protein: CASSGQGMNTEAFF; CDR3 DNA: TGTGCCAGCAGCGGACAGGGGATGAACACTGAAGCTTTCTTT
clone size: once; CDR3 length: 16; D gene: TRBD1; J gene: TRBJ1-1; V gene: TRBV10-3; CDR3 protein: CAISADRTGTFTEAFF; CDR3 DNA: TGTGCCATCAGTGCGGATCGGACAGGCACATTCACTGAAGCTTTCTTT
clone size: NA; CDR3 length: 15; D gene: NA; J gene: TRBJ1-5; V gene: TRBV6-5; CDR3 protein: CASSSRLYSNQPQHF; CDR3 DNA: TGTGCCAGCAGTTCCCGATTATATAGCAATCAGCCCCAGCATTTT
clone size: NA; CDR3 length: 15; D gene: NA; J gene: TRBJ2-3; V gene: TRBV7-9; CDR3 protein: CASSFMGPGTDTQYF; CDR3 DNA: TGTGCCAGCAGCTTCATGGGACCCGGCACAGATACGCAGTATTTT
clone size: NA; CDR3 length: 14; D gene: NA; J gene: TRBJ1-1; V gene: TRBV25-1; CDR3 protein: CASSEEGMRTEAFF; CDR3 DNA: TGTGCCAGCAGTGAGGAGGGGATGAGGACTGAAGCTTTCTTT
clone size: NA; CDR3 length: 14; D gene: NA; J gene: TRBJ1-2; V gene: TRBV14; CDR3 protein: CASSHAGGRYGYTF; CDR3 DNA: TGTGCCAGCAGCCATGCGGGGGGCCGGTATGGCTACACCTTC
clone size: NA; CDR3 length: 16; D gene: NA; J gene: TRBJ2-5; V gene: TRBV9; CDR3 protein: CASSPGPGTLQETQYF; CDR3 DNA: TGTGCCAGCAGCCCCGGGCCCGGGACACTCCAAGAGACCCAGTACTTC
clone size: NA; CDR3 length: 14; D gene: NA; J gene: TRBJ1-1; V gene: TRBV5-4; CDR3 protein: CASSFAQGGTEAFF; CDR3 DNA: TGTGCCAGCAGCTTCGCGCAGGGAGGAACTGAAGCTTTCTTT
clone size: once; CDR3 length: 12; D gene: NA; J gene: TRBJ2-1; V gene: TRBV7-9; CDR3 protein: CAGIGAGHEQFF; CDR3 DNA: TGTGCCGGGATTGGGGCGGGGCATGAGCAGTTCTTC
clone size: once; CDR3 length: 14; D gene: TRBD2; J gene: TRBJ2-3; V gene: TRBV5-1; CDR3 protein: CASRSGGGTDTQYF; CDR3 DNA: TGCGCCAGCAGGAGCGGGGGGGGCACAGATACGCAGTATTTT
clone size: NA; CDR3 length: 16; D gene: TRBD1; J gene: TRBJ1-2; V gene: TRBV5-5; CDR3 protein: CASSLSQGQLGGGYTF; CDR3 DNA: TGTGCCAGCAGCTTGTCCCAGGGACAGCTAGGAGGTGGCTACACCTTC
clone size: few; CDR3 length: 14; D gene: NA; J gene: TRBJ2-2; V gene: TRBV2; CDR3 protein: CASKEQGPPGELFF; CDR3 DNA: TGTGCCAGCAAGGAACAGGGACCTCCCGGGGAGCTGTTTTTT
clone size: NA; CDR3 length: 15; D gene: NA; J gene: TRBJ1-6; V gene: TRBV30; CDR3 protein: CAWQISSSYNSPLHF; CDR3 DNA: TGTGCCTGGCAAATAAGCAGCTCCTATAATTCACCCCTCCACTTT
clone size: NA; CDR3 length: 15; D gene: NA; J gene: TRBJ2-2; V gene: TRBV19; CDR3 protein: CASRRGLVGYGELFF; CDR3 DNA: TGTGCCAGTAGAAGGGGGTTGGTTGGCTACGGGGAGCTGTTTTTT
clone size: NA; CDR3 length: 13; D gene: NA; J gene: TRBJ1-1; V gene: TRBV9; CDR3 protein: CASSVEDYAEAFF; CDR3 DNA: TGTGCCAGCAGCGTAGAAGATTATGCTGAAGCTTTCTTT
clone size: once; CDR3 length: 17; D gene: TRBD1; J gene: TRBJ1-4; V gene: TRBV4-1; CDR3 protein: CASSQEGQTRGNEKLFF; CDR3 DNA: TGCGCCAGCAGCCAAGAGGGACAGACCCGCGGGAATGAAAAACTGTTTTTT
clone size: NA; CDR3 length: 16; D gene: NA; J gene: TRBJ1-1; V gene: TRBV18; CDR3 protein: CASSPRQELMNTEAFF; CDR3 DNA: TGTGCCAGCTCACCCCGACAGGAACTCATGAACACTGAAGCTTTCTTT
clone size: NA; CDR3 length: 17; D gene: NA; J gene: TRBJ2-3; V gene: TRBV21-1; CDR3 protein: CASSMSGPHPGTDTQYF; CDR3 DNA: TGTGCCAGCAGCATGTCCGGCCCCCACCCGGGCACAGATACGCAGTATTTT
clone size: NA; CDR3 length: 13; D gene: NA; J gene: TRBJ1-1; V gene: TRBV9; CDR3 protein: CASSIQGNTEAFF; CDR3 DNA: TGTGCCAGCAGCATACAGGGCAACACTGAAGCTTTCTTT
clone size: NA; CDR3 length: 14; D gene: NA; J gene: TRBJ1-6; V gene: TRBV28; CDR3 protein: CASIGGAGSSPLHF; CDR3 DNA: TGTGCCAGCATAGGTGGGGCAGGATCTTCACCCCTCCACTTT
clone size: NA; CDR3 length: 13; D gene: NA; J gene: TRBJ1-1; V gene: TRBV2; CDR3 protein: CASSGGDHTEAFF; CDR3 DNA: TGTGCCAGCAGTGGAGGGGACCACACTGAAGCTTTCTTT
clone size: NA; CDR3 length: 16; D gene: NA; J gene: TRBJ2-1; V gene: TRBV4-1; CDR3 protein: CASSQAVQVADNEQFF; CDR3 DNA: TGCGCCAGCAGCCAAGCTGTGCAGGTCGCAGACAATGAGCAGTTCTTC
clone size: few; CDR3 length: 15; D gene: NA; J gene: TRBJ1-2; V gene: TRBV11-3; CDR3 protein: CASSLVPGLSYGYTF; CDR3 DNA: TGTGCCAGCAGCTTAGTTCCAGGCCTTTCCTATGGCTACACCTTC
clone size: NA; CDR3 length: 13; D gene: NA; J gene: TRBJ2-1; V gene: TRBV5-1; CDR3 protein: CASSFQGNNEQFF; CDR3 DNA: TGCGCCAGCAGCTTTCAAGGAAACAATGAGCAGTTCTTC
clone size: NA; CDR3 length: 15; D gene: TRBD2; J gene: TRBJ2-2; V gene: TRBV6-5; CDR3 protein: CASSPREGRVRELFF; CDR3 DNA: TGTGCCAGCAGCCCGCGGGAGGGAAGGGTCCGGGAGCTGTTTTTT
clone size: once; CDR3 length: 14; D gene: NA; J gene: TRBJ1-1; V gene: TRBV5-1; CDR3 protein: CASSLVGQNTEAFF; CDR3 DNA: TGCGCCAGCAGCTTGGTGGGACAGAACACTGAAGCTTTCTTT
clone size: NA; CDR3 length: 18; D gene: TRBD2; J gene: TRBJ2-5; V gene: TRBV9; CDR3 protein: CASSHPGLAGPPQETQYF; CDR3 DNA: TGTGCCAGCAGCCACCCTGGGCTAGCGGGGCCCCCGCAAGAGACCCAGTACTTC
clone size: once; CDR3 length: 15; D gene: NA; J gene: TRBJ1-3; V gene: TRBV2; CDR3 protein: CASSADRSAGNTIYF; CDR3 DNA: TGTGCCAGCAGTGCTGACAGGTCTGCTGGAAACACCATATATTTT
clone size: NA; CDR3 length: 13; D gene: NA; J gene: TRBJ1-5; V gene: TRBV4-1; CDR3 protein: CASSRIRSGPQHF; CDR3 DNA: TGCGCCAGCAGCCGGATTCGGAGCGGGCCCCAGCATTTT
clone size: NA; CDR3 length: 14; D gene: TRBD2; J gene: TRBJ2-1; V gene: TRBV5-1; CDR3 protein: CASSLDGGDDEQFF; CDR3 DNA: TGCGCCAGCAGCTTGGACGGGGGGGACGATGAGCAGTTCTTC
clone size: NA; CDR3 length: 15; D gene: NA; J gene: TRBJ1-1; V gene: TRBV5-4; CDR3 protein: CASSLPVPPNTEAFF; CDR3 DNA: TGTGCCAGCAGCTTGCCTGTACCACCCAACACTGAAGCTTTCTTT
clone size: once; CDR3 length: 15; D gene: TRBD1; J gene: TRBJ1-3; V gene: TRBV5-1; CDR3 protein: CASSLAGTAGNTIYF; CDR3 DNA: TGCGCCAGCAGCTTGGCCGGGACAGCTGGAAACACCATATATTTT
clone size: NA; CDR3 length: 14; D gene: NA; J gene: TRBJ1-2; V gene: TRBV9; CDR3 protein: CASSGKGHNYGYTF; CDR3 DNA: TGTGCCAGCAGCGGCAAAGGCCATAACTATGGCTACACCTTC
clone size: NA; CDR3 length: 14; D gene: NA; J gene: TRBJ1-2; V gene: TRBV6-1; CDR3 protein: CASSEAPGSYGYTF; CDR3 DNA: TGTGCCAGCAGTGAAGCGCCAGGGTCCTATGGCTACACCTTC
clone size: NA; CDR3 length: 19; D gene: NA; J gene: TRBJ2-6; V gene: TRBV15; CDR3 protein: CATSRDMGSGLSGANVLTF; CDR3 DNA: TGTGCCACCAGCAGAGATATGGGTTCAGGCCTCTCTGGGGCCAACGTCCTGACTTTC
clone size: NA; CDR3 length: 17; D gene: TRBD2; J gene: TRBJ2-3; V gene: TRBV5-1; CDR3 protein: CASSTGRLAGATDTQYF; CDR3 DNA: TGCGCCAGCAGCACGGGGAGGCTAGCGGGGGCCACAGATACGCAGTATTTT
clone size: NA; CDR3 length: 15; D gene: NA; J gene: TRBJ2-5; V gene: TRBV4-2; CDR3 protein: CASSQERQATETQYF; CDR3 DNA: TGTGCCAGCAGCCAAGAACGACAGGCCACAGAGACCCAGTACTTC
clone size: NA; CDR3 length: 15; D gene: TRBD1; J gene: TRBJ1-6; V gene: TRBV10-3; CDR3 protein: CASGTGDGTNSPLHF; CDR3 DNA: TGTGCCAGCGGGACAGGGGATGGGACCAATTCACCCCTCCACTTT
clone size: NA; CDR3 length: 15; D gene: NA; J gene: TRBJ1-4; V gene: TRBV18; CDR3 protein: CASSPSQIWNEKLFF; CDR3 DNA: TGTGCCAGCTCACCAAGCCAGATTTGGAATGAAAAACTGTTTTTT
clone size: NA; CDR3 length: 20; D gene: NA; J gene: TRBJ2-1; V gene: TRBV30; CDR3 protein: CAWSPKVPGPSTSYPNEQFF; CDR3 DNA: TGTGCCTGGAGTCCAAAGGTCCCAGGGCCTAGCACCTCTTACCCGAATGAGCAGTTCTTC
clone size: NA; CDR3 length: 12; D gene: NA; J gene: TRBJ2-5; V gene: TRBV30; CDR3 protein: CAWSVPGGTQYF; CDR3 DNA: TGTGCCTGGAGTGTACCCGGAGGGACCCAGTACTTC
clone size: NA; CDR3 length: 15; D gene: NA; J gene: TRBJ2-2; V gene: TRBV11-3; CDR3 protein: CASSLGVGSTGELFF; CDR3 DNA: TGTGCCAGCAGCTTAGGGGTGGGGAGCACCGGGGAGCTGTTTTTT
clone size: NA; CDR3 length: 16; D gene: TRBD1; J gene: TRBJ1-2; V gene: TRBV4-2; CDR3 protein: CASSQDRDRGSYGYTF; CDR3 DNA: TGTGCCAGCAGCCAAGATAGGGACAGGGGGAGCTATGGCTACACCTTC
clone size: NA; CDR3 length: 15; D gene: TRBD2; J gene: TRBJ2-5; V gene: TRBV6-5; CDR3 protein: CASSWGGKVQETQYF; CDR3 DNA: TGTGCCAGCAGTTGGGGGGGGAAGGTCCAAGAGACCCAGTACTTC
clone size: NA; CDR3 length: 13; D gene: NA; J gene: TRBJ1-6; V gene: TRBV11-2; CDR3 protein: CASSSLANSPLHF; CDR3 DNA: TGTGCCAGCAGCTCCCTTGCTAATTCACCCCTCCACTTT
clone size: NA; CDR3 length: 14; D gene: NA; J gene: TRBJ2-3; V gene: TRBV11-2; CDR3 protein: CASSLGLYTDTQYF; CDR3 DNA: TGTGCCAGCAGCTTAGGTTTGTACACAGATACGCAGTATTTT
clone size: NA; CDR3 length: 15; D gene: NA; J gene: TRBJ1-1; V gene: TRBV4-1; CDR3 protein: CASSQDGGGRAEAFF; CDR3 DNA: TGCGCCAGCAGCCAAGATGGGGGAGGGAGAGCTGAAGCTTTCTTT
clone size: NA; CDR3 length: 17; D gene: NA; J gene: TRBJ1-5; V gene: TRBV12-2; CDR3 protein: CASRLVCEGKGDQPQHF; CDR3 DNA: TGTGCAAGTCGCTTAGTTTGTGAAGGGAAAGGCGATCAGCCCCAGCATTTT
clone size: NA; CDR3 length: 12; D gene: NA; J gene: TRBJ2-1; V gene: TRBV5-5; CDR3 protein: CASSSRTVEQFF; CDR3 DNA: TGTGCCAGCAGCTCCCGGACGGTTGAGCAGTTCTTC
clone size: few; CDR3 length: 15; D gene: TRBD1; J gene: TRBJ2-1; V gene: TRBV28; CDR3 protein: CASSFGTGSMNEQFF; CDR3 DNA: TGTGCCAGCAGTTTTGGGACAGGTTCTATGAATGAGCAGTTCTTC
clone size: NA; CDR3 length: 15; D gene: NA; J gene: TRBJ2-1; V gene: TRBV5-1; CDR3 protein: CASSLEQSSYNEQFF; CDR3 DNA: TGCGCCAGCAGCTTGGAACAGTCCAGCTACAATGAGCAGTTCTTC